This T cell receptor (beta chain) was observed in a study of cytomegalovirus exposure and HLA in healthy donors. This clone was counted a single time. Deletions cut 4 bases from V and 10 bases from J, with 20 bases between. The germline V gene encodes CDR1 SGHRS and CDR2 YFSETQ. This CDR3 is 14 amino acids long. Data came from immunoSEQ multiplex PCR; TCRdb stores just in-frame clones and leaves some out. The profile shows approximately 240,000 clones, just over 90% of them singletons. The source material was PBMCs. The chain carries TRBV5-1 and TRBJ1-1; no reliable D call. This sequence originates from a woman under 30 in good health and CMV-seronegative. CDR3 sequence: CASSPDFPPEGAFF. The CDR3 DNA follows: TGCGCCAGCAGCCCGGACTTCCCGCCGGAGGGAGCTTTCTTT.